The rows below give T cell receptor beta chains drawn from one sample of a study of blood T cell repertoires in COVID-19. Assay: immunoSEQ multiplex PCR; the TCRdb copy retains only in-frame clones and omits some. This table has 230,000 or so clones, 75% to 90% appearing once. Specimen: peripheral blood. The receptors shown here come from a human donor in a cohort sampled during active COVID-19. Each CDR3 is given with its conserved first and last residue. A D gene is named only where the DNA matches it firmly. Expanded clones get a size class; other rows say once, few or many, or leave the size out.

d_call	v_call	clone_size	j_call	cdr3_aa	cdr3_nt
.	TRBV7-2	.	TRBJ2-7	CASSDRTGYEQYF	TGTGCCAGCAGCGACCGGACGGGGTACGAGCAGTACTTC
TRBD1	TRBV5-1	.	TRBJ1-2	CASSQDRLYGYTF	TGCGCCAGCAGCCAGGACAGGTTATATGGCTACACCTTC
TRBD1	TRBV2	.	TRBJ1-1	CASSPGQGVWQRNTEAFF	TGTGCCAGCAGTCCAGGACAGGGTGTTTGGCAGAGGAACACTGAAGCTTTCTTT
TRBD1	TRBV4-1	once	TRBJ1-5	CASSPRQGLAGPQHF	TGCGCCAGCAGCCCGAGACAGGGCCTGGCCGGGCCCCAGCATTTT
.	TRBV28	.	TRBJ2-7	CASSTPGAGKPLVQYF	TGTGCCAGCAGTACGCCCGGTGCAGGTAAACCCCTCGTGCAGTACTTC
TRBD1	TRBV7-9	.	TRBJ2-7	CASSPQGFGTYEQYF	TGTGCCAGCAGCCCACAGGGGTTTGGCACCTACGAGCAGTACTTC
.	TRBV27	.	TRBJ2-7	CASSPNVGGYYEQYF	TGTGCCAGCAGCCCCAACGTTGGCGGCTACTACGAGCAGTACTTC
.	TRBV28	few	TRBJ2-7	CASSFTQGSNEQYF	TGTGCCAGCAGTTTCACCCAGGGTTCCAACGAGCAGTACTTC
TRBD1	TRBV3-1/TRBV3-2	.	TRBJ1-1	CASSRTGEAFF	TGTGCCAGCAGCCGGACAGGAGAAGCTTTCTTT
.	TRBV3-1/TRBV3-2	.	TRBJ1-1	CASSQDRSEAFF	TGTGCCAGCAGCCAAGATCGGAGTGAAGCTTTCTTT
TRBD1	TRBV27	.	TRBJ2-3	CASSSRQGADTQYF	TGTGCCAGCAGTTCCCGACAGGGCGCAGATACGCAGTATTTT
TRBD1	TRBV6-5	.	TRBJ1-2	CASSPWGTGNYGYTF	TGTGCCAGCAGCCCGTGGGGGACAGGGAACTATGGCTACACCTTC
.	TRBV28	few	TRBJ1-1	CASTKSGGNTEAFF	TGTGCCAGCACCAAATCGGGGGGAAACACTGAAGCTTTCTTT
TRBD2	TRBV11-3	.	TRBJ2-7	CASIRLAGDSSEQYF	TGTGCCAGCATCCGACTAGCGGGAGATTCGAGCGAGCAGTACTTC
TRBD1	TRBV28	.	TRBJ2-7	CASTGTGGPYEQYF	TGTGCCAGCACCGGAACAGGGGGCCCCTACGAGCAGTACTTC
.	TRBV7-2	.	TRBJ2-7	CASSDRGRRELRQYF	TGTGCCAGCAGCGATAGGGGGCGACGGGAGTTAAGGCAGTACTTC
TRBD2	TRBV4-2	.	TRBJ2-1	CASSPGLATDNEQFF	TGTGCCAGCAGCCCCGGACTAGCGACCGACAATGAGCAGTTCTTC
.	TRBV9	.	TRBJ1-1	CASSRYDSNTEAFF	TGTGCCAGCAGCAGATATGACAGTAACACTGAAGCTTTCTTT
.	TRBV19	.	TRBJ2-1	CASSPYRSSYNEQFF	TGTGCCAGTAGTCCCTACAGGAGCTCCTACAATGAGCAGTTCTTC
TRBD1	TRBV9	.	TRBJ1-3	CASSALTGGRAIYF	TGTGCCAGCAGCGCACTTACAGGGGGCAGGGCCATATATTTT
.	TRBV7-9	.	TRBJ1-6	CASSLGEGPPLHF	TGTGCCAGCAGCCTAGGGGAGGGGCCACCCCTCCACTTT
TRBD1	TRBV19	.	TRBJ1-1	CASSIKQWQGAMNTEAFF	TGTGCCAGTAGTATCAAGCAGTGGCAGGGGGCTATGAACACTGAAGCTTTCTTT
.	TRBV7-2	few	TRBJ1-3	CASSPYRVSGNTIYF	TGTGCCAGCAGCCCCTACAGAGTCTCTGGAAACACCATATATTTT
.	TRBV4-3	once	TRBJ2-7	CASSQAGASGTYEQYF	TGCGCCAGCAGCCAAGCAGGGGCTAGCGGTACCTACGAGCAGTACTTC
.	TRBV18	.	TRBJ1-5	CASSPDRHQPQHF	TGTGCCAGCTCACCAGACAGGCATCAGCCCCAGCATTTT
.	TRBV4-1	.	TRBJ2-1	CASSQEESGEDNEQFF	TGCGCCAGCAGCCAAGAGGAGTCGGGTGAGGACAATGAGCAGTTCTTC
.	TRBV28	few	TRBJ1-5	CASSLRGGLQPQHF	TGTGCCAGCAGTTTAAGGGGGGGACTACAGCCCCAGCATTTT
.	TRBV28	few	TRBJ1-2	CASSLFQGYGYTF	TGTGCCAGCAGTTTATTCCAGGGGTATGGCTACACCTTC
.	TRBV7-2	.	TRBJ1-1	CASSLGVPGTEAFF	TGTGCCAGCAGCTTAGGGGTTCCGGGGACTGAAGCTTTCTTT
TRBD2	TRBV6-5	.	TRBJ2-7	CASSYSASGGTYEQYF	TGTGCCAGCAGTTACTCGGCTAGCGGGGGGACCTACGAGCAGTACTTC
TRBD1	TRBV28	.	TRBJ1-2	CASSFGQGAGGYTF	TGTGCCAGCAGTTTTGGACAGGGGGCGGGAGGCTACACCTTC
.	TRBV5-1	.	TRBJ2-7	CASSLPGTFEQYF	TGCGCCAGCAGCTTACCTGGGACATTTGAGCAGTACTTC
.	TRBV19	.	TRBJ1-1	CASSFGAGTEAFF	TGTGCCAGTAGTTTTGGGGCGGGGACTGAAGCTTTCTTT
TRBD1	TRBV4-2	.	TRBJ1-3	CASSQEWRDRGHVRRNTIYF	TGTGCCAGCAGCCAAGAATGGAGGGACAGGGGGCATGTAAGGAGAAACACCATATATTTT
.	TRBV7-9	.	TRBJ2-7	CASSDTSFAYEQYF	TGTGCCAGCAGCGATACTAGCTTTGCCTACGAGCAGTACTTC
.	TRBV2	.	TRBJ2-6	CASAMDRLSGANVLTF	TGTGCCAGCGCCATGGACAGACTATCCGGGGCCAACGTCCTGACTTTC
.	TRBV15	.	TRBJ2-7	CATSRRGGRGTYEQYF	TGTGCCACCAGCAGAAGGGGGGGGCGCGGAACCTACGAGCAGTACTTC
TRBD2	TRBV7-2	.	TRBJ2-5	CASSLGTSVAETQYF	TGTGCCAGCAGCTTAGGTACTAGCGTAGCTGAGACCCAGTACTTC
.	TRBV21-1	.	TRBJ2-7	CASSTGTSGRKGGQYEQYF	TGTGCCAGCAGCACTGGGACTAGCGGGAGAAAGGGCGGACAGTACGAGCAGTACTTC
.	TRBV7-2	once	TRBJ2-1	CASSSPQFTSKQWGEQFF	TGTGCCAGCAGCTCCCCTCAATTTACTAGCAAACAATGGGGTGAGCAGTTCTTC
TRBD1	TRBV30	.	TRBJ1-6	CAWSGPGQHNSPLHF	TGTGCCTGGAGCGGACCGGGACAGCATAATTCACCCCTCCACTTT
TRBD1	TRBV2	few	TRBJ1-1	CASTRTGGNTEAFF	TGTGCCAGCACTCGGACAGGGGGGAACACTGAAGCTTTCTTT
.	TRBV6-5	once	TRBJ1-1	CASSYSQGTEAFF	TGTGCCAGCAGTTACTCCCAGGGAACTGAAGCTTTCTTT
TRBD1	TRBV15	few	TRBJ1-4	CATSRVDRSNEKLFF	TGTGCCACCAGCAGAGTGGACAGGAGTAATGAAAAACTGTTTTTT
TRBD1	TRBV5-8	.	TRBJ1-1	CASSLETGEAFF	TGTGCCAGCAGCTTGGAGACAGGGGAAGCTTTCTTT
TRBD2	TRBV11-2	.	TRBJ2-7	CASSLLGGSGDEQYF	TGTGCCAGCAGCCTTCTCGGAGGTAGCGGGGACGAGCAGTACTTC
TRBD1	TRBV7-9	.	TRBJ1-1	CASSPTTGRSTEAFF	TGTGCCAGCAGCCCCACGACAGGGAGGAGCACTGAAGCTTTCTTT
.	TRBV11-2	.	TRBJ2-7	CASSSPIGDEQYF	TGTGCCAGCAGCTCGCCCATCGGTGACGAGCAGTACTTC
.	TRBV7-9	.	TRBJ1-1	CASSLLSFRRVKNTEAFF	TGTGCCAGCAGCTTACTCTCCTTCAGGCGAGTTAAGAACACTGAAGCTTTCTTT
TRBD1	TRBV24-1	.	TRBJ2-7	CATAPRQGLTPYEQYF	TGTGCCACCGCCCCTCGACAGGGATTAACCCCCTACGAGCAGTACTTC
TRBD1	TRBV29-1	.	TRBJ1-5	CSVAQGGLDQPQHF	TGCAGCGTTGCCCAGGGGGGATTGGATCAGCCCCAGCATTTT
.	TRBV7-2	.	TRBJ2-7	CASSRRQVLSYEQYF	TGTGCCAGCAGCCGTCGTCAGGTCCTTTCCTACGAGCAGTACTTC